The 14 T cell receptor beta chains below come from one sample, sequenced in a study of cytomegalovirus exposure and HLA in healthy donors. The PCR had 60 Vbeta and 13 Jbeta primers. Method: immunoSEQ multiplex PCR; TCRdb's copy keeps in-frame clones and lacks some. The sample includes 200,000 to 250,000 clones, roughly 89% of them seen just once. The sample taken for sequencing was PBMCs. Receptor source: a woman under 30 in good health and CMV-seronegative.

This sequence joins TRBV29-1 and TRBJ1-1; maybe TRBD1 (6 bases). V lost 7 bases and J 0 bases, leaving 12 bases between the germline ends. The CDR3 extends over 13 amino acids. Germline lookup yields CDR1 SQVTM and CDR2 ANQGSEA. CDR3 nucleotides: TGCAGCGCCGGACAGCTCTTGAACACTGAAGCTTTCTTT. It encodes CSAGQLLNTEAFF.

This clone was recorded once. The rearrangement links TRBV4-1 to TRBJ2-1, with unresolved D. This CDR3 comprises 13 residues. Germline CDR1 and CDR2: MGHRA and YSYEKL. Trimming cost V 1 base and J 4 bases, with 5 bases left between them. CDR3 amino acids: CASSQAVYNEQFF. In nucleotides, the CDR3 is TGCGCCAGCAGCCAAGCAGTATACAATGAGCAGTTCTTC.

A single count supports this clone. The rearrangement links TRBV19 to TRBJ2-2; D remains ambiguous. Trimming shortened V by 4 bases and J by 1 base, and 4 bases separated the two germline ends. This CDR3 contains 13 residues. In germline, CDR1 is LNHDA, CDR2 SQIVND (reference sequence). CDR3 coding DNA: TGTGCCAGTAGTAGCAGGAACACCGGGGAGCTGTTTTTT. Translating gives CASSSRNTGELFF.

The genes are TRBV11-2 and TRBJ2-2, with 8 bases matching TRBD1. J gave up 5 bases and V 0 bases, and 5 bases lay outside the gene matches. From germline, CDR1 is SGHAT and CDR2 FQNNGV. This CDR3 has 16 residues. The CDR3 nucleotides read TGTGCCAGCAGCTTAGATCTCACAGGGGGGACCGGGGAGCTGTTTTTT. As protein: CASSLDLTGGTGELFF.

The genes are TRBV27 and TRBJ2-1; possible D gene TRBD2, 6 bases. The CDR3 contains 14 residues. V was trimmed by 5 bases and J by 7 bases, leaving 15 bases between them. Germline CDR1 reads MNHEY; CDR2 reads SMNVEV (reference sequence). The CDR3: CASSPRDLANEQFF. In DNA form, the CDR3 reads TGTGCCAGCAGTCCCCGGGACTTGGCGAATGAGCAGTTCTTC.

V gene TRBV4-2 combines with J gene TRBJ2-7; D possibly corresponds to TRBD2 (6 bases). The germline gives CDR1 LGHNA, CDR2 YNFKEQ. Trimming removed 4 bases at V and 0 bases at J, with 19 bases between. The CDR3 contains 17 residues. CDR3 residues: CASSPYLGAGGSYEQYF. CDR3 nucleotide sequence: TGTGCCAGCAGCCCCTATCTTGGAGCGGGTGGCTCCTACGAGCAGTACTTC.

The chain combines TRBV5-1 with TRBJ2-2; TRBD2 matches 13 bases. The germline gives CDR1 SGHRS, CDR2 YFSETQ. There are 15 residues in the CDR3. V dropped 3 bases and J dropped 7; count of bases not matched to a gene: 3. This CDR3 reads CASSWGLAGLGELFF. CDR3 DNA: TGCGCCAGCAGCTGGGGACTAGCGGGACTCGGGGAGCTGTTTTTT. Supplemented by reference TRBV5-1 and TRBJ2-2, the full variable domain reads KAGVTQTPRYLIKTRGQQVTLSCSPISGHRSVSWYQQTPGQGLQFLFEYFSETQRNKGNFPGRFSGRQFSNSRSEMNVSTLELGDSALYLCASSWGLAGLGELFFGEGSRLTVL.

This clone showed up just once. The chain uses TRBV2 and TRBJ2-5, with 10 bases matching TRBD2. J was trimmed by 6 bases and V by 7 bases; bases with no gene match: 5. CDR3 length: 13 residues. Per the germline V gene, CDR1 is SNHLY and CDR2 is FYNNEI. The CDR3 spells CASTSGSVKTQYF. The CDR3 DNA reads TGTGCCAGCACTAGCGGGAGTGTGAAGACCCAGTACTTC. Using reference TRBV2 and TRBJ2-5 for the parts outside the CDR3, the full variable domain is EPEVTQTPSHQVTQMGQEVILRCVPISNHLYFYWYRQILGQKVEFLVSFYNNEISEKSEIFDDQFSVERPDGSNFTLKIRSTKLEDSAMYFCASTSGSVKTQYFGPGTRLLVL.

The V call is TRBV27, the J call TRBJ2-2; TRBD2 aligns across 8 bases. The trim removed 3 bases at V and 2 bases at J, leaving 14 bases unmatched. Germline V gene sequence: CDR1 MNHEY, CDR2 SMNVEV (reference sequence). The CDR3 runs 19 residues. Here the CDR3 reads CASSLGLFRRGANTGELFF. The DNA for the CDR3 is TGTGCCAGCAGTTTGGGACTGTTTAGGCGGGGGGCCAACACCGGGGAGCTGTTTTTT.

The chain is built from TRBV2 and TRBJ1-5; 9 bases are a match to TRBD1. V was pared by 3 bases and J by 2 bases, with 8 bases of the junction left unmatched. The length of the CDR3 is 17 residues. Germline CDR1 is SNHLY and CDR2 is FYNNEI. The chain's CDR3 is CASSEGQGIKGNQPQHF. CDR3 coding DNA: TGTGCCAGCAGTGAGGGACAGGGAATCAAGGGCAATCAGCCCCAGCATTTT.

The V gene is TRBV5-1, the J gene TRBJ1-1, with no clear D. This CDR3 is 13 amino acids long. Per germline, CDR1 SGHRS and CDR2 YFSETQ. Trimming shortened V by 5 bases and J by 0 bases, and 8 bases separated the two germline ends. The CDR3 DNA is TGCGCCAGCAGGGTACAGATGAACACTGAAGCTTTCTTT. The encoded protein is CASRVQMNTEAFF. The full variable domain, with the rest looked up from reference TRBV5-1 and TRBJ1-1, is KAGVTQTPRYLIKTRGQQVTLSCSPISGHRSVSWYQQTPGQGLQFLFEYFSETQRNKGNFPGRFSGRQFSNSRSEMNVSTLELGDSALYLCASRVQMNTEAFFGQGTRLTVV.

The chain links TRBV5-1 to TRBJ1-1; D call uncertain. CDR3 length: 15 residues. CDR1 and CDR2 (germline): SGHRS, YFSETQ. Trimming took off 3 bases at V and 1 base at J, with 13 bases between the two ends. CDR3 sequence: CASSYGRVRNTEAFF. CDR3 bases: TGCGCCAGCAGCTACGGTCGGGTTAGGAACACTGAAGCTTTCTTT.

This chain links TRBV5-1 with TRBJ2-1; 8 nucleotides align to TRBD1. The V gene's germline CDR1 is SGHRS and CDR2 YFSETQ. V dropped 5 bases and J dropped 4; count of bases not matched to a gene: 11. This CDR3 region has 16 residues. The CDR3 coding sequence is TGCGCCAGCAGTCCGCCGCCGACAGGGGCGTACAATGAGCAGTTCTTC. As protein: CASSPPPTGAYNEQFF.

This chain uses TRBV5-5 with TRBJ2-2; 7 bases are a match to TRBD1. After removal of 3 bases from V and 5 bases from J, the junction contained 10 bases not matched to a gene. Germline loops: CDR1 SGHKS, CDR2 YYEKEE (reference sequence). This CDR3 is built from 16 residues. CDR3 DNA: TGTGCCAGCAGCTACCCGGGACAGTTTTTAACCGGGGAGCTGTTTTTT. Translating gives CASSYPGQFLTGELFF.